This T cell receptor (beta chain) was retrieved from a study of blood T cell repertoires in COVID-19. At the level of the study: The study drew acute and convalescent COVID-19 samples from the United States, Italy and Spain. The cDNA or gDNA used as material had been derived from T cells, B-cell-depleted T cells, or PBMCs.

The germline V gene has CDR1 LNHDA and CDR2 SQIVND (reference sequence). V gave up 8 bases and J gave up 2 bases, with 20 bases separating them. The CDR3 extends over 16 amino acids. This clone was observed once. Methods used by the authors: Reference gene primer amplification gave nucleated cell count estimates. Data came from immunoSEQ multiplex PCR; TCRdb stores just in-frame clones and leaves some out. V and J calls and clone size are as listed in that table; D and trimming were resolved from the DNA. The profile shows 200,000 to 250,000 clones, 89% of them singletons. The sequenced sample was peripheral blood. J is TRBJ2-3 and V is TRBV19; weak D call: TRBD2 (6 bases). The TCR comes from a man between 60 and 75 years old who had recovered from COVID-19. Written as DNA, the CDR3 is TGTGCCAGTTCCGCGAAGTTCGGGGGACTCACAGATACGCAGTATTTT. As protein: CASSAKFGGLTDTQYF.